One and the same sample provided the 12 T cell receptor beta chains below, sequenced in a study of tissue T cells after allogeneic stem cell transplantation (dated by TCRdb to the early 2020s). The protocol used for the library was the immunoSEQ multiplex PCR assay. Here the immuneACCESS table is served through TCRdb, limited to in-frame sequences with V and J called. Missing clones are a known gap in these copies; in checked studies unresolved V genes cover under half, and the rest lacks a known reason. This sample lists approximately 5,100 clones; approximately 31% were detected once. The ten largest account for approximately 8.9% of the sample. The time point label, as the study defines it: mouse harvest day 14 after allogeneic transplant. Each mouse graft consisted of 10^7 T-cell-depleted bone marrow cells plus 10^6 splenic CD5+ T cells and was given by tail vein injection. Sequencing was performed on skin. The receptors were gathered from a female BALB/c mouse given C57BL/6 T cells with graft-versus-host disease after an allogeneic hematopoietic cell transplant.

This clone has just one count. Genes and germline come from the mouse. CDR3 DNA, as far as it was read: TGTGCCAGCAGCTTAGAACTGGCGGGGCGTCAAAACACCTTGTAC. Translation: CASSLELAGRQNTLY. The entire CDR3 sequence reads CASSLELAGRQNTLYF. This rearrangement joins TRBV3 to TRBJ2-4; perhaps D is TRBD1 or TRBD2 (5 bases each). The read finishes 1 residue shy of the CDR3 end, and the germline J gene is used to complete it. Per germline, CDR1 SNHLY and CDR2 FYNGKV (reference sequence). CDR3 length: 16 residues. Trimming shortened V by 1 base and J by 1 base, and 12 bases separated the two germline ends.

On this clone itself: Each gene name is a mouse one. The CDR3 is cut off 1 residue early in the read; its end comes from the germline J gene. V gene TRBV2 combines with J gene TRBJ2-7, with D possibly being TRBD1 (6 bases). This CDR3 has 15 residues. Per germline, CDR1 LGHNA and CDR2 YSYQKL. V lost 2 bases and J lost 0, with 11 bases in between. CDR3 sequence reads: CASSQNGQSSYEQYF. The DNA read from the CDR3 is TGTGCCAGCAGCCAAAACGGACAGAGCTCCTATGAACAGTAC.

The table lists this clone with a few counts. Gene labels here are mouse ones. The read is 1 residue too short to cover the CDR3 end, so that end is filled in from the germline J gene. The same CDR3 can be traced to other DNA sequences in this sample. The chain links TRBV26 to TRBJ2-5; no clear D. The V gene lost 3 bases and the J gene lost 3 bases, with 1 base spanning the gap. The CDR3 spans 11 residues. Germline CDR1 is KGHPV and CDR2 is FQNQEV (reference sequence). CDR3 bases read: TGTGCCAGCAGTCTTCAAGACACCCAGTAC. Its translation is CASSLQDTQY. The entire CDR3 is CASSLQDTQYF.

About this clone itself: All gene names here are mouse names. Read data end 1 residue before the CDR3 end; the end is taken from the germline J gene. V and J are TRBV26 and TRBJ2-2; 7 nucleotides align to TRBD1. Germline CDR1 reads KGHPV; CDR2 reads FQNQEV (reference sequence). The CDR3 is 15 residues long. The trim removed 2 bases at V and 0 bases at J, leaving 0 bases unmatched. The CDR3 reads CASSLDRANTGQLYF. The sequenced CDR3 bases are TGTGCCAGCAGTCTGGACAGGGCAAACACCGGGCAGCTCTAC. Together with reference TRBV26 and TRBJ2-2, the CDR3 gives the full variable domain: NSKVIQTPRYLVKGQGQKAKMRCIPEKGHPVVFWYQQNKNNEFKFLINFQNQEVLQQIDMTEKRFSAECPSNSPCSLEIQSSEAGDSALYLCASSLDRANTGQLYFGEGSKLTVL.

This clone was seen only a few times. The germline and genes are mouse ones. This CDR3 reads CASSRDWGGWGTLYF. The sequenced CDR3 bases are TGTGCCAGCAGCAGGGACTGGGGGGGCTGGGGCACCTTGTAC. V usage is TRBV3 and J usage is TRBJ2-4; 14 nucleotides agree with TRBD2. From the germline J gene comes the end of the CDR3, since the read stops 1 residue before it. The germline gives CDR1 SNHLY, CDR2 FYNGKV (reference sequence). Trimming cost V 5 bases and J 8 bases; bases outside gene matches: 6. The CDR3 is 15 amino acids.

Worth noting for this clone: Each gene name is a mouse one. The CDR3 goes on 1 residue after the read ends, and that part is filled in from the germline J gene. The chain carries TRBV26 and TRBJ1-5; 9 bases line up with TRBD1. Looked up from germline, CDR1 is KGHPV and CDR2 is FQNQEV (reference sequence). This CDR3 region has 13 residues. With 4 bases clipped from V and 9 bases from J, the junction kept 4 bases outside the gene matches. CDR3 amino acids: CASSPGQGTAPLF. The CDR3 DNA, read in part, is TGTGCCAGCAGTCCGGGACAGGGAACGGCTCCGCTT.

The table lists this clone with a few counts. Gene and germline names: mouse. The CDR3 end lies 1 residue beyond the end of the read and is filled in from the germline J gene. The gene calls are TRBV5 and TRBJ2-5; D not resolved. CDR3 length equals 13 residues. Germline V gene data show CDR1 as LGHNA and CDR2 as YNLKQL (reference sequence). Trimming removed 3 bases from V and 2 bases from J, with 6 bases in between. CDR3 residues: CASSQRPQDTQYF. CDR3 DNA, as far as it was read: TGTGCCAGCAGCCAGCGGCCCCAAGACACCCAGTAC.

This clone has just one count. Gene names refer to mouse genes. CDR3 bases read: TGCACCTGCAGTGCAGAGGACACCTTGTAC. Amino acid sequence: CTCSAEDTLY. The whole CDR3 region reads CTCSAEDTLYF. This chain connects TRBV1 to TRBJ2-4; D is unresolved. Coverage ceases 1 residue before the CDR3 finishes, and the germline J gene fills in the end. V lost 0 bases and J 7 bases, leaving 2 bases between the germline ends. Germline CDR1 reads NSQYPW; CDR2 reads LRSPGD (reference sequence). This CDR3 comprises 11 residues.

Notes on this clone: Gene and germline names: mouse. The CDR3 end is not reached by the read, which stops 1 residue before it; the germline J gene fills it in. This chain uses TRBV13-1 with TRBJ1-1; the D is unclear. There are 14 residues in the CDR3. Trimming removed 3 bases at V and 4 bases at J, with 13 bases between. Looked up from germline, CDR1 is NSHNY and CDR2 is SYGAGN. CDR3 bases read: TGTGCCAGCAGTGCCCGGGCGCTTGGCACAGAAGTCTTC. Translating gives CASSARALGTEVF. The full-length CDR3 reads as CASSARALGTEVFF.

Remarks on this clone: Gene names refer to mouse genes. The read gets to within 1 residue of the CDR3 end, and the germline J gene fills in the rest. The chain joins TRBV26 to TRBJ2-2; D not certain. V lost 5 bases and J lost 0, with 4 bases in between. CDR3 length: 13 amino acids. CDR1 and CDR2 (germline): KGHPV, FQNQEV (reference sequence). The CDR3 bases that were read are TGTGCCAGCAGTTGGACAAACACCGGGCAGCTCTAC. It yields the protein CASSWTNTGQLY. The full CDR3 sequence reads CASSWTNTGQLYF.

This clone qualifies as medium-sized (0.01 to 0.1%). Gene and germline names: mouse. The read ends 1 residue shy of where the CDR3 ends; the end is completed using the germline J gene. The chain employs TRBV13-1 and TRBJ2-1; 7 bases are a match to TRBD1. The CDR3 sequence is 14 residues long. V lost 7 bases, J lost 1 base, and 5 bases stayed unmatched. Germline V gives CDR1 NSHNY, CDR2 SYGAGN. Incomplete CDR3 DNA: TGTGCCAGCGCCGGGACAGCCAACTATGCTGAGCAGTTC. Residues: CASAGTANYAEQF. The whole CDR3 sequence is CASAGTANYAEQFF.

As regards this clone: The genes and germline here are from mouse. CDR3 in amino acids: CASSQDWGYEQYF. The CDR3 DNA, read in part, is TGTGCCAGCAGCCAAGACTGGGGTTATGAACAGTAC. The chain is built from TRBV5 and TRBJ2-7; tentatively, D is TRBD2 (6 bases). The observed sequence ends 1 residue before the CDR3 terminus, with the missing tail filled in from the germline J gene. Between the trimmed V and J ends, which lost 0 bases and 4 bases, there was a span of 7 bases. From germline, CDR1 is LGHNA and CDR2 YNLKQL (reference sequence). The CDR3 is 13 amino acids.